This passage covers 2 T cell receptor beta chains from one sample sequenced in a study of T cells in localized non-small cell lung cancer. Sequenced by immunoSEQ multiplex PCR; TCRdb stores in-frame clones only, minus some. The repertoire has some 25,000 clones, 86% of them found once; the top ten carry approximately 5%. Here the sequenced sample was peripheral blood, taken before any cancer treatment. Source of these receptors: a male donor older than 55 with stage II squamous cell lung carcinoma.

V is TRBV4-1 and J is TRBJ2-1; the match to TRBD2 covers 7 bases. The CDR3 has 16 amino acids. Trimming at V came to 3 bases and at J to 4 bases, leaving 9 bases not matched to a gene. Per germline, CDR1 MGHRA and CDR2 YSYEKL. The CDR3 DNA follows: TGCGCCAGCAGCCAGGAATCGGGGGGAGGTTACAATGAGCAGTTCTTC. This codes for CASSQESGGGYNEQFF.

The chain has TRBV19 and TRBJ2-1; the D gene is possibly TRBD1 (6 bases). The CDR3 totals 16 residues. Germline V gene sequence: CDR1 LNHDA, CDR2 SQIVND (reference sequence). Between the trimmed V and J ends, which lost 4 bases and 2 bases, there was a span of 15 bases. CDR3 amino acids: CASSTPRQGTYNEQFF. The CDR3 bases are TGTGCCAGTAGTACCCCGAGGCAGGGGACCTACAATGAGCAGTTCTTC.